This TCR beta chain stems from a study of blood T cell repertoires in COVID-19. Study-wide background: The cDNA or gDNA used as material had been derived from T cells, B-cell-depleted T cells, or PBMCs.

Assay used: immunoSEQ multiplex PCR; TCRdb lists only in-frame clones, some missing. The data hold more than 150,000 clones, with about 87% observed a single time. The V gene lost 2 bases and the J gene lost 1 base, with 8 bases spanning the gap. The CDR3 consists of 15 residues. CDR1 and CDR2 (germline): MNHNS, SASEGT. The TCR originated in a man aged 55 to 70 with COVID-19, enrolled during active disease. The chain employs TRBV6-1 and TRBJ2-2, with D possibly matching TRBD1 (5 bases). Sequencing was done on a sample of peripheral blood. CDR3: CASSELQGNTGELFF. The CDR3 DNA reads TGTGCCAGCAGTGAATTGCAGGGGAACACCGGGGAGCTGTTTTTT.